This paragraph reports one T cell receptor beta chain. What it binds is not known. The data derive from a study of cytomegalovirus exposure and HLA in healthy donors. The CDR3 consists of 13 residues. V lost 5 bases and J 5 bases, leaving 12 bases between the germline ends. Germline assignment: CDR1 SGHTA and CDR2 FQGTGA. Overall study results and limits: A later analysis found common viral pathogens apparently linked to several of the most significant clusters. A list of about 180 TCR beta chains associated with cytomegalovirus was given.

The donors gave bone marrow, and they were healthy. While unrecorded immune exposures were likely, the donors were nominally healthy when sampled. Amplification used 60 Vbeta primers and 13 Jbeta primers. The table came from immunoSEQ multiplex PCR; TCRdb's copy has only in-frame clones and leaves some out. The data contain under 200,000 clones, around 76% of them seen just once; the ten biggest clones take up about 2.1%. V is TRBV7-3 and J is TRBJ1-1; no firm D call. The sequence was collected from a man aged 30 to 45 in good health and CMV-seronegative. The specimen was PBMCs. The CDR3 reads CASSMGRGTEAFF. CDR3 coding DNA: TGTGCCAGCAGCATGGGTCGGGGTACTGAAGCTTTCTTT.